The 21 T cell receptor beta chains listed next were all sequenced from one sample in a study of blood T cell repertoires in COVID-19. Assay used: immunoSEQ multiplex PCR; TCRdb lists only in-frame clones, some missing. The sample lists about 79,000 clones; about 89% were seen once. Source material: peripheral blood. These receptors all come from a man between 65 and 79 years old with active or convalescent COVID-19.

The chain links TRBV7-9 to TRBJ2-1; D possibly corresponds to TRBD2 (5 bases). The CDR3 covers 14 residues. The V end lost 3 bases, the J end lost 2 bases, and 8 bases lay between the germline ends. Germline CDR1 reads SEHNR; CDR2 reads FQNEAQ (reference sequence). For the CDR3, the DNA is TGTGCCAGCAGCTTTTTCGGGGCCTACAATGAGCAGTTCTTC. It codes for CASSFFGAYNEQFF.

The chain links TRBV5-1 to TRBJ2-3; unclear D gene. V was trimmed by 4 bases and J by 5 bases, leaving 14 bases between them. Per germline, CDR1 SGHRS and CDR2 YFSETQ. This CDR3 region has 14 residues. The CDR3 DNA follows: TGCGCCAGCAGCCCTGCCCCGGGTGGAGATACGCAGTATTTT. Translation gives CASSPAPGGDTQYF.

This rearrangement joins TRBV9 to TRBJ1-5; tentative D call: TRBD1 (5 bases). V was pared by 2 bases and J by 0 bases, with 9 bases between. CDR1 and CDR2 from the germline V gene are SGDLS and YYNGEE. There are 15 residues in the CDR3. As DNA, the CDR3 is TGTGCCAGCAGCGTTTCAGGGATTAGCAATCAGCCCCAGCATTTT. The encoded protein is CASSVSGISNQPQHF. Filled out from reference TRBV9 and TRBJ1-5, the complete variable domain reads DSGVTQTPKHLITATGQRVTLRCSPRSGDLSVYWYQQSLDQGLQFLIQYYNGEERAKGNILERFSAQQFPDLHSELNLSSLELGDSALYFCASSVSGISNQPQHFGDGTRLSIL.

The chain employs TRBV5-1 and TRBJ1-3; D uncertain. CDR3 size: 16 residues. V dropped 0 bases and J dropped 0 bases, with 10 bases sitting between them. Germline values: CDR1 SGHRS, CDR2 YFSETQ. The DNA of the CDR3 is TGCGCCAGCAGCTTGGAGGCCCGGAGCTCTGGAAACACCATATATTTT. This gives the protein CASSLEARSSGNTIYF.

The genes are TRBV28 and TRBJ1-4; D unresolved. Per the germline V gene, CDR1 is MDHEN and CDR2 is SYDVKM. Between the trimmed V and J ends, which lost 6 bases and 5 bases, there was a span of 13 bases. The CDR3 consists of 14 residues. The CDR3 bases are TGTGCCAGCAGCCTACCGGGTGGAAATGAAAAACTGTTTTTT. It yields the protein CASSLPGGNEKLFF.

The chain recombines TRBV6-5 with TRBJ1-2; D might be TRBD1 (6 bases). This CDR3 is built from 15 residues. Per the germline V gene, CDR1 is MNHEY and CDR2 is SVGAGI. Trimming left V 6 bases short and J 0 bases short, with 14 bases between. The CDR3 DNA is TGTGCCAGCAGCAATAGACAGGCAGCTAACTATGGCTACACCTTC. Translating gives CASSNRQAANYGYTF.

The chain has TRBV5-1 and TRBJ2-7; 7 positions agree with TRBD1. CDR1 and CDR2 (germline): SGHRS, YFSETQ. The CDR3 covers 16 residues. V lost 2 bases and J lost 2; bases outside the gene matches: 10. DNA of the CDR3: TGCGCCAGCAGCTTAAGTAGGGGGCCAGGAGCCTACGAGCAGTACTTC. Translation gives CASSLSRGPGAYEQYF.

The chain is built from TRBV19 and TRBJ1-1; TRBD1 aligns across 9 bases. Germline lookup yields CDR1 LNHDA and CDR2 SQIVND (reference sequence). The V gene end was trimmed by 4 bases and the J gene end by 6 bases; junction bases not matched to a gene: 15. This CDR3 region has 17 residues. CDR3 sequence reads: CASSNPLRGQGRAEAFF. CDR3 in DNA: TGTGCCAGTAGTAATCCCCTTCGGGGACAGGGAAGAGCTGAAGCTTTCTTT.

CDR3 loop: CASSLLETGELFF. CDR3 nucleotide sequence: TGTGCCAGCAGTTTATTAGAAACCGGGGAGCTGTTTTTT. This rearrangement joins TRBV12-3 or TRBV12-4 to TRBJ2-2; D remains unclear. The CDR3 loop spans 13 amino acids. Trimming left V 2 bases short and J 5 bases short, with 6 bases between.

The rearrangement joins TRBV28 to TRBJ1-5; 11 nucleotides agree with TRBD1. In germline, CDR1 is MDHEN, CDR2 SYDVKM. The CDR3 covers 16 residues. V was pared by 3 bases and J by 5 bases, with 6 bases of the junction left unmatched. CDR3 amino acids: CASSFPGQGAHQPQHF. DNA for the CDR3: TGTGCCAGCAGTTTCCCCGGACAGGGGGCCCATCAGCCCCAGCATTTT.

The chain uses TRBV19 and TRBJ1-4; D not resolved. Trimming removed 8 bases from V and 7 bases from J, with 11 bases in between. This CDR3 comprises 12 residues. Germline V gene data show CDR1 as LNHDA and CDR2 as SQIVND (reference sequence). This chain's CDR3 is CASVGIPEKLFF. The CDR3 coding sequence is TGTGCCAGTGTCGGGATTCCTGAAAAACTGTTTTTT.

This chain links TRBV5-1 with TRBJ2-2; 9 bases fit TRBD2. V gave up 5 bases and J gave up 5 bases; unmatched junction bases: 7. Germline V gene sequence: CDR1 SGHRS, CDR2 YFSETQ. The CDR3 runs 15 residues. The CDR3 region is CASRRVSGGTGELFF. The CDR3 region has the DNA TGCGCCAGCAGAAGGGTTAGCGGGGGAACCGGGGAGCTGTTTTTT.

The chain carries TRBV10-3 and TRBJ2-3; D may be TRBD1 (5 bases). The CDR3 has 16 residues. The V gene lost 3 bases and the J gene lost 3 bases, with 16 bases spanning the gap. Germline V lookup: CDR1 ENHRY, CDR2 SYGVKD. CDR3 DNA sequence: TGTGCCATCAGTGACCGACAGCCCCAGAAAACAGATACGCAGTATTTT. As protein: CAISDRQPQKTDTQYF.

The chain joins TRBV5-4 to TRBJ2-4; D may be TRBD1 (5 bases). Germline loops: CDR1 SGHNT, CDR2 YYREEE (reference sequence). V shed 4 bases and J shed 6 bases, with 11 bases lying between them. The CDR3 is 13 residues long. CDR3 coding DNA: TGTGCCAGCAGCATCCAGGGTGTAAACATTCAGTACTTC. This encodes CASSIQGVNIQYF.

This sequence joins TRBV7-6 and TRBJ2-3; 9 nucleotides line up with TRBD2. Unmatched junction bases numbered 14, after V lost 3 bases and J lost 1 base. Germline CDR1 reads SGHVS; CDR2 reads FNYEAQ. The CDR3 contains 19 residues. The CDR3 reads CASSLERSRSSGGTDTQYF. CDR3 coding DNA: TGTGCCAGCAGCTTGGAACGATCGAGGTCTAGCGGGGGCACAGATACGCAGTATTTT.

The J gene is TRBJ1-2, the V gene TRBV10-3; TRBD1 agrees at 7 bases. V shed 10 bases, J shed 8 bases, and the junction held 19 bases outside the gene matches. Germline V CDR1 and CDR2: ENHRY, SYGVKD. The CDR3 is made up of 15 amino acids. CDR3 amino acids: CATQTGTDIIRGYTF. In DNA form, the CDR3 reads TGTGCCACCCAGACCGGGACAGACATAATTCGGGGCTACACCTTC.

With regard to this clone: One end of the junction varies from germline; a read error may be responsible. The gene calls are TRBV7-7 and TRBJ2-5; 7 positions agree with TRBD1. The length of the CDR3 is 14 residues. CDR1 is SSHAT and CDR2 is FNYEAQ in the germline V gene (reference sequence). The CDR3 nucleotides read TGTGCTAGCAGCTTAGGGACAGCCCAAGAGACCCAGTACTTC. This gives the protein CASSLGTAQETQYF.

This clone was found a few times. The CDR3 coding sequence is TGTGCCAGCAGCCCAGGACTAGCGGGAGGGGACTTAGACTACAATGAGCAGTTCTTC. It codes for CASSPGLAGGDLDYNEQFF. The chain has TRBV7-9 and TRBJ2-1, with 15 nucleotides matching TRBD2. Losses at the gene ends were 5 bases for V and 3 bases for J; bases not matched to a gene: 11. Germline CDR1 SEHNR, CDR2 FQNEAQ (reference sequence). The CDR3 is 19 amino acids.

The chain couples TRBV12-3 or TRBV12-4 to TRBJ2-3; 9 nucleotides agree with TRBD2. The CDR3 runs to 13 residues. V dropped 7 bases and J dropped 5; count of bases not matched to a gene: 4. The chain's CDR3 is CASNAGGVDTQYF. The DNA for the CDR3 is TGTGCCAGCAATGCGGGAGGGGTAGATACGCAGTATTTT.

As regards this clone: One junction end does not reproduce the germline sequence, and a read error may be involved. The chain is built from TRBV15 and TRBJ2-5, with 7 bases fitting TRBD1. Looked up from germline, CDR1 is LNHNV and CDR2 is YYDKDF (reference sequence). This CDR3 has 12 amino acids. The DNA for the CDR3 is TGTGCCACCAGCAGAGATACAGGGGATCTGAACTTC. It is translated as CATSRDTGDLNF.

The chain uses TRBV4-2 and TRBJ1-2, with D possibly TRBD1 on 6 matching bases. Germline V CDR1 and CDR2: LGHNA, YNFKEQ. The CDR3 has 15 residues. V lost 3 bases, J lost 0 bases, and 11 bases lay in between. The CDR3 coding sequence is TGTGCCAGCAGCCAGAATCAGGGGTCTAACTATGGCTACACCTTC. Translating it yields CASSQNQGSNYGYTF.